The entry below describes one T cell receptor (beta chain). What it binds is unknown. The study drew donors from healthy Caucasian individuals in Russia aged about 6 to 95. Isolation recovered at least 6 million PBMCs from every sample. This specimen comes from a study of blood T cells in healthy people across ages. With a J-beta primer mix and a sample-barcoded 5' primer, a second PCR ran roughly 6 to 12 cycles. TCRdb re-derived calls from the 5' RACE reads in MiXCR, one entry per CDR3 protein. The sample contains about 670,000 distinct CDR3 sequences, roughly 41% of which appear only once. Study observations and caveats: Naive T cell percentage by flow cytometry tracked strongly with beta diversity. Unknown CMV status may confound age-related changes in expanded clones.

The CDR3 spans 16 residues. The V gene's germline CDR1 is SEHNR and CDR2 FQNEAQ (reference sequence). V shed 6 bases and J 0 bases; nucleotides not matched to a gene: 6. The rearrangement links TRBV7-9 to TRBJ2-2, with TRBD1 matching 8 bases. The sequenced sample consisted of blood. The TCR was taken from an elderly man in good health. The CDR3 DNA sequence: TGTGCCAGCAGGACGTCAGGGGGCGCGAACACCGGGGAGCTGTTTTTT. Protein sequence: CASRTSGGANTGELFF.